This T cell receptor (beta chain) was captured by sequencing in a study of cytomegalovirus exposure and HLA in healthy donors. The study, taken as a whole, reports: Overall, about 160 TCR beta chains were annotated as cytomegalovirus-associated. In vitro assays verified that a few CMV-associated chains recognized CMV antigens specifically. Cytomegalovirus status was reportedly diagnosed by the classifier with high specificity and sensitivity.

Only in-frame clones appear in the TCRdb table, and some are missing; sequencing was by immunoSEQ multiplex PCR. The sample contains approximately 100,000 clones, roughly 87% of which appear only once. The sample holds a few counts of this clone. Antigen specificity is unknown. This receptor was taken from a man between 18 and 29 years old in good health and CMV-seropositive. Source material: PBMCs.

CDR3: CASSTGTGDVYEQYF. CDR3 nucleotides: TGCGCCAGCAGCACAGGGACAGGGGATGTCTACGAGCAGTACTTC. The chain recombines TRBV5-1 with TRBJ2-7; 10 bases agree with TRBD1. Germline CDR1 is SGHRS and CDR2 is YFSETQ. The CDR3 sequence is 15 residues long. Germline trimming cut 4 bases from V and 3 bases from J; bases unmatched to any gene: 7.